These T cell receptor beta chains were read from a single sample in a study of beta chain features in type 1 diabetes. Clones were read by immunoSEQ multiplex PCR, and TCRdb kept only the in-frame ones, dropping some. The data show 20,000 to 30,000 clones, with 49% seen just once and 0.3% held by the top ten. Sequenced sample: stem cell memory CD4+ T cells from blood. These receptors were taken from a man aged 25 to 40 with type 1 diabetes. CDR3s include the opening cysteine and the closing phenylalanine or tryptophan. The order of the fields is D gene, J gene, V gene, clone size, CDR3 protein, CDR3 DNA. A D gene is named only where the DNA matches it firmly. Rows may omit the clone size; those that give it use once, few, many or a size class.

NA	TRBJ1-1	TRBV2	few	CASRKQGAEAFF	TGTGCCAGCAGAAAACAGGGAGCTGAAGCTTTCTTT
TRBD2	TRBJ2-1	TRBV6-1	NA	CASRRGGPSYNEQFF	TGTGCCAGCAGACGCGGGGGGCCCTCCTACAATGAGCAGTTCTTC
TRBD2	TRBJ2-3	TRBV29-1	NA	CSAMPLAGGLNTDTQYF	TGCAGCGCTATGCCGCTAGCGGGAGGCCTCAACACAGATACGCAGTATTTT
TRBD2	TRBJ2-1	TRBV6-5	NA	CASRTAGGLLGEQFF	TGTGCCAGCAGGACCGCGGGAGGCCTGTTAGGGGAGCAGTTCTTC
TRBD2	TRBJ2-1	TRBV5-1	NA	CASSLFSAGGSNEQFF	TGCGCCAGCAGCTTGTTTTCAGCGGGGGGCAGCAATGAGCAGTTCTTC
NA	TRBJ2-2	TRBV6-1	NA	CASSEGQVVTGELFF	TGTGCCAGCAGTGAAGGACAGGTCGTCACCGGGGAGCTGTTTTTT
NA	TRBJ2-3	TRBV6-1	few	CASSESSAGVSTDTQYF	TGTGCCAGCAGTGAGAGTAGTGCGGGCGTGAGCACAGATACGCAGTATTTT
NA	TRBJ2-7	TRBV11-2	NA	CASSHGDSYEQYF	TGTGCCAGCAGCCACGGAGACTCCTACGAGCAGTACTTC
TRBD2	TRBJ2-3	TRBV4-1	NA	CASSHPPPLAGTTDTQYF	TGCGCCAGCAGCCATCCTCCCCCACTAGCGGGTACCACAGATACGCAGTATTTT
NA	TRBJ2-6	TRBV30	few	CAWSQGNGANVLTF	TGTGCCTGGTCTCAGGGGAATGGGGCCAACGTCCTGACTTTC
TRBD1	TRBJ1-5	TRBV5-1	once	CASRPDREGQPQHF	TGCGCCAGCAGACCGGACAGGGAAGGTCAGCCCCAGCATTTT
TRBD2	TRBJ2-5	TRBV6-1	NA	CATSSGGAGETQYF	TGTGCCACTTCTAGCGGGGGGGCGGGAGAGACCCAGTACTTC
TRBD1	TRBJ1-2	TRBV5-8	NA	CASSLPLGTGEEGYTF	TGTGCCAGCAGCTTGCCTCTTGGGACAGGGGAGGAGGGCTACACCTTC
NA	TRBJ2-7	TRBV28	NA	CASSPPLASYEQYF	TGTGCCAGCAGTCCTCCCCTGGCTTCCTACGAGCAGTACTTC
NA	TRBJ2-5	TRBV19	NA	CASSIFDRDETQYF	TGTGCCAGTAGTATATTTGACAGAGACGAGACCCAGTACTTC
TRBD2	TRBJ2-1	TRBV7-2	few	CASSLMGLAGFGYNEQFF	TGTGCCAGCAGCTTAATGGGACTAGCGGGATTCGGCTACAATGAGCAGTTCTTC
NA	TRBJ1-1	TRBV30	NA	CAWSVTREGEAFF	TGTGCCTGGAGTGTTACCAGGGAGGGTGAAGCTTTCTTT
TRBD1	TRBJ2-7	TRBV15	few	CATSRTGTGPYEQYF	TGTGCCACCAGCAGAACCGGGACAGGGCCCTACGAGCAGTACTTC
NA	TRBJ1-1	TRBV6-5	few	CASIPANRRTEAFF	TGTGCCAGCATCCCCGCTAACCGGAGGACTGAAGCTTTCTTT
TRBD1	TRBJ2-6	TRBV18	few	CASSPTGMGANVLTF	TGTGCCAGCTCACCGACAGGGATGGGGGCCAACGTCCTGACTTTC
TRBD1	TRBJ1-2	TRBV5-6	few	CASSRGQEDGYTF	TGTGCCAGCAGCCGGGGACAGGAAGATGGCTACACCTTC
NA	TRBJ2-5	TRBV7-2	NA	CASRRAQETQYF	TGTGCCAGCAGGAGGGCACAAGAGACCCAGTACTTC
TRBD1	TRBJ2-5	TRBV5-1	NA	CASSGGQGGRETQYF	TGCGCCAGCAGCGGGGGACAGGGTGGGAGAGAGACCCAGTACTTC
NA	TRBJ1-1	TRBV6-5	NA	CASTSGSNTEAFF	TGTGCCAGCACCTCGGGGTCGAACACTGAAGCTTTCTTT
NA	TRBJ2-1	TRBV2	NA	CASSDTAVNHNEQFF	TGTGCCAGCAGTGATACAGCGGTAAATCACAATGAGCAGTTCTTC
NA	TRBJ1-1	TRBV30	NA	CAWTPQGNTEAFF	TGTGCCTGGACCCCACAGGGGAACACTGAAGCTTTCTTT
NA	TRBJ2-1	TRBV9	once	CASSPLLGRLQSYNEQFF	TGTGCCAGCAGCCCCCTGTTGGGGCGGTTACAATCCTACAATGAGCAGTTCTTC
TRBD2	TRBJ2-3	TRBV5-4	NA	CASSSRGGGTDTQYF	TGTGCCAGCAGCTCGAGGGGAGGGGGCACAGATACGCAGTATTTT
TRBD2	TRBJ2-1	TRBV5-1	NA	CASSYLAGESNEQFF	TGCGCCAGCAGCTACCTAGCGGGAGAGAGCAATGAGCAGTTCTTC
TRBD1	TRBJ1-3	TRBV18	NA	CASSPGQLSGNTIYF	TGTGCCAGCTCACCGGGACAGCTCTCTGGAAACACCATATATTTT
NA	TRBJ1-6	TRBV30	NA	CAWSGRWDSPLHF	TGTGCCTGGAGTGGCAGGTGGGATTCACCCCTCCACTTT
NA	TRBJ2-5	TRBV6-5	NA	CASAGRRPQETQYF	TGTGCCAGCGCAGGAAGACGGCCACAAGAGACCCAGTACTTC
NA	TRBJ1-3	TRBV10-3	NA	CAISEVSAGRRNTIYF	TGTGCCATCAGTGAGGTTTCGGCAGGGCGAAGGAACACCATATATTTT
NA	TRBJ1-6	TRBV9	NA	CASSVNRENSPLHF	TGTGCCAGCAGCGTCAACAGGGAAAATTCACCCCTCCACTTT
NA	TRBJ2-7	TRBV10-3	NA	CAISDHYEQYF	TGTGCCATCAGTGACCACTACGAGCAGTACTTC
TRBD1	TRBJ1-1	TRBV10-2	once	CASRKQGGNTEAFF	TGCGCCAGCAGAAAACAGGGGGGCAACACTGAAGCTTTCTTT
TRBD2	TRBJ2-1	TRBV25-1	once	CASSNIAGGPRKFF	TGTGCCAGCAGTAACATAGCGGGAGGGCCGCGGAAGTTCTTC
TRBD2	TRBJ2-3	TRBV4-2	NA	CASSLKGGPGLAGRGDTQYF	TGTGCCAGCAGCCTAAAGGGGGGGCCCGGACTAGCGGGACGGGGAGATACGCAGTATTTT
NA	TRBJ2-2	TRBV6-1	NA	CASSEVSDTGELFF	TGTGCCAGCAGTGAAGTTTCTGACACCGGGGAGCTGTTTTTT
NA	TRBJ1-1	TRBV5-6	NA	CASSSLGRGTEAFF	TGTGCCAGCAGCTCTTTGGGCAGGGGCACTGAAGCTTTCTTT
NA	TRBJ2-7	TRBV5-1	NA	CASSLAGTSSEQYF	TGCGCCAGCAGCTTGGCCGGGACTTCCTCCGAGCAGTACTTC
NA	TRBJ2-2	TRBV6-5	NA	CASSYSTGKAGELFF	TGTGCCAGCAGTTACTCGACGGGGAAGGCCGGGGAGCTGTTTTTT
NA	TRBJ1-2	TRBV7-9	NA	CASSLVGKQGYGYTF	TGTGCCAGCAGCTTAGTCGGAAAACAGGGCTATGGCTACACCTTC
NA	TRBJ1-1	TRBV6-5	NA	CASSYGGGAETEAFF	TGTGCCAGCAGTTACGGTGGGGGCGCGGAGACTGAAGCTTTCTTT